One and the same sample provided the 32 T cell receptor beta chains below, sequenced in a study of high-grade serous ovarian cancer treatment subgroups. Sequenced by immunoSEQ multiplex PCR; TCRdb stores in-frame clones only, minus some. The repertoire holds 1,300 or so clones, with around four fifths as singletons. Tumor samples were taken before definitive surgery or chemotherapy. Sequencing used tumor tissue. The source of these receptors is a human donor with high-grade serous ovarian cancer.

This clone has a handful of counts. The V gene is TRBV11-2, the J gene TRBJ2-1; D not certain. The CDR3 has 15 amino acids. Germline values: CDR1 SGHAT, CDR2 FQNNGV. V lost 3 bases and J lost 5, with 14 bases in between. The CDR3 DNA reads TGTGCCAGCAGCTTTCTATGGAGCTCTAACAATGAGCAGTTCTTC. Encoded protein: CASSFLWSSNNEQFF. The complete variable domain, with remaining parts taken from reference TRBV11-2 and TRBJ2-1, reads EAGVAQSPRYKIIEKRQSVAFWCNPISGHATLYWYQQILGQGPKLLIQFQNNGVVDDSQLPKDRFSAERLKGVDSTLKIQPAKLEDSAVYLCASSFLWSSNNEQFFGPGTRLTVL.

The chain couples TRBV2 to TRBJ1-4, with 8 positions matching TRBD1. The CDR3 spans 15 residues. CDR1 is SNHLY, CDR2 FYNNEI, per germline. J lost 3 bases, V lost 3 bases, and 3 bases had no gene match. DNA of the CDR3: TGTGCCAGCAGTGACAGGGGGCTAGCTAATGAAAAACTGTTTTTT. It is translated as CASSDRGLANEKLFF.

This chain links TRBV28 with TRBJ2-7; D not resolved. The CDR3 runs 15 residues. The germline CDR1 and CDR2 sequences are MDHEN and SYDVKM. V was shortened by 5 bases and J by 0 bases, with 14 bases between the two germline ends. CDR3 protein: CASSPPDLSSYEQYF. CDR3 DNA: TGTGCCAGCAGTCCACCTGACCTGAGCTCCTACGAGCAGTACTTC. Complete variable domain (other parts from reference TRBV28 and TRBJ2-7): DVKVTQSSRYLVKRTGEKVFLECVQDMDHENMFWYRQDPGLGLRLIYFSYDVKMKEKGDIPEGYSVSREKKERFSLILESASTNQTSMYLCASSPPDLSSYEQYFGPGTRLTVT.

This clone turned up a few times. The chain recombines TRBV19 with TRBJ1-2, with 7 bases matching TRBD1. Germline-derived CDR1 and CDR2 are LNHDA and SQIVND (reference sequence). The junction had 9 bases not matched to a gene; V was cut back by 7 bases and J by 1 base. The CDR3 consists of 15 residues. The CDR3 nucleotides are TGTGCCAGTAAACCCGACAGGGCTCATAACTATGGCTACACCTTC. As protein: CASKPDRAHNYGYTF.

The V call is TRBV9, the J call TRBJ2-3; D perhaps matches TRBD2 (5 bases). The germline V and J ends were trimmed by 5 bases and 2 bases, with 18 bases remaining between them. In germline, CDR1 is SGDLS, CDR2 YYNGEE. The length of the CDR3 is 16 residues. Here the CDR3 DNA reads TGTGCCAGCAGGTCACACGAAGGAGGTGACACAGATACGCAGTATTTT. It translates to CASRSHEGGDTDTQYF.

By sample fraction, this clone is large. The V and J genes are TRBV7-2 and TRBJ1-5, with D unclear. The V and J ends lost 1 base and 0 bases respectively, with 7 bases between them. Germline V lookup: CDR1 SGHTA, CDR2 FQGNSA. The CDR3 is 15 amino acids. As DNA, the CDR3 is TGTGCCAGCAGCTTAGACTTTTATAGCAATCAGCCCCAGCATTTT. This translates into CASSLDFYSNQPQHF.

This clone was observed a few times. The chain recombines TRBV27 with TRBJ2-3; D is unresolved. Between the trimmed V and J ends, which lost 5 bases and 2 bases, there was a span of 11 bases. Germline V gene sequence: CDR1 MNHEY, CDR2 SMNVEV (reference sequence). The CDR3 contains 14 residues. The CDR3, as DNA: TGTGCCAGCAGTGGGTGGCGTGCCACAGATACGCAGTATTTT. Translation: CASSGWRATDTQYF.

This clone was seen just once. The V gene is TRBV19, the J gene TRBJ1-4; no definite D call. Per germline, CDR1 LNHDA and CDR2 SQIVND (reference sequence). The V and J ends lost 7 bases and 3 bases respectively, with 9 bases between them. The CDR3 is made up of 13 amino acids. The CDR3 spells CASTASANEKLFF. In DNA, the CDR3 is TGTGCCAGTACGGCCTCGGCTAATGAAAAACTGTTTTTT.

V gene TRBV28 combines with J gene TRBJ2-1; 13 nucleotides align to TRBD2. CDR1 and CDR2 from the germline V gene are MDHEN and SYDVKM. The trim removed 6 bases at V and 10 bases at J, leaving 6 bases unmatched. This CDR3 comprises 14 residues. CDR3 residues: CASRLPGLAGEQFF. In DNA, the CDR3 is TGTGCCAGCAGACTACCGGGACTAGCGGGGGAGCAGTTCTTC. Based on the CDR3 plus reference TRBV28 and TRBJ2-1, the full variable domain is DVKVTQSSRYLVKRTGEKVFLECVQDMDHENMFWYRQDPGLGLRLIYFSYDVKMKEKGDIPEGYSVSREKKERFSLILESASTNQTSMYLCASRLPGLAGEQFFGPGTRLTVL.

The chain employs TRBV6-5 and TRBJ1-6; 9 bases are shared with TRBD1. V was pared by 2 bases and J by 8 bases, with 4 bases of the junction left unmatched. The length of the CDR3 is 15 residues. The V gene's germline CDR1 is MNHEY and CDR2 SVGAGI. CDR3 amino acids: CASSYTGQGDSPLHF. The CDR3 DNA is TGTGCCAGCAGTTACACGGGACAGGGTGATTCACCCCTCCACTTT.

J is TRBJ2-6 and V is TRBV28; no clear D gene. CDR1 is MDHEN and CDR2 is SYDVKM in the germline V gene. The length of the CDR3 is 16 residues. The ends were cut back, 7 bases at V and 1 base at J, with 14 bases in the middle. CDR3 sequence: CASTPSPASGANVLTF. Written as DNA, the CDR3 is TGTGCCAGCACCCCCTCCCCCGCTTCTGGGGCCAACGTCCTGACTTTC.

The chain carries TRBV6-4 and TRBJ2-3; 8 bases map to TRBD2. V lost 0 bases, J lost 6 bases, and 11 bases stayed unmatched. The CDR3 sequence is 17 residues long. Germline CDR1 is MRHNA and CDR2 is SNTAGT. The chain's CDR3 is CASSDSSSGSPSDTQYF. The CDR3 DNA follows: TGTGCCAGCAGTGACTCGTCTAGCGGGTCCCCTTCTGATACGCAGTATTTT.

Concerning this clone: Compared with germline, one end of the junction differs, possibly owing to a read error. The chain uses TRBV7-7 and TRBJ2-7; no definite D call. The CDR3 is 12 amino acids. Germline values: CDR1 SSHAT, CDR2 FNYEAQ (reference sequence). The CDR3 is CASSPSSYEQYF. CDR3 DNA sequence: TGTGCTAGCAGTCCTAGCTCCTACGAGCAGTACTTC. Drawing the rest from reference TRBV7-7 and TRBJ2-7, the complete variable domain is GAGVSQSPRYKVTKRGQDVTLRCDPISSHATLYWYQQALGQGPEFLTYFNYEAQPDKSGLPSDRFSAERPEGSISTLTIQRTEQRDSAMYRCASSPSSYEQYFGPGTRLTVT.

The V call is TRBV2, the J call TRBJ2-1; 7 nucleotides line up with TRBD1. This CDR3 comprises 15 residues. CDR1 is SNHLY and CDR2 is FYNNEI in the germline V gene. V shed 3 bases, J shed 2 bases, and the junction held 4 bases outside the gene matches. The chain's CDR3 is CASSETGTAYNEQFF. CDR3 bases: TGTGCCAGCAGTGAGACCGGGACAGCCTACAATGAGCAGTTCTTC.

The chain combines TRBV21-1 with TRBJ2-1; TRBD2 was called by the table and not checked on the DNA. TRBV21-1 is noted as a pseudogene. The CDR3 runs 19 residues. CDR3 region: CASSDGDYLAGSSYNEQFF. CDR3 DNA: TGTGCCAGCAGCGACGGCGACTATCTAGCGGGTAGCTCCTACAATGAGCAGTTCTTC.

The rearrangement uses TRBV19 and TRBJ2-3, with 8 bases identical to TRBD1. With 5 bases clipped from V and 1 base from J, the junction kept 11 bases outside the gene matches. Germline CDR1 reads LNHDA; CDR2 reads SQIVND (reference sequence). This CDR3 is 17 amino acids long. The CDR3 nucleotides read TGTGCCAGTAGTTCAGGCCCCAAGACAGGGGGCACAGATACGCAGTATTTT. This gives the protein CASSSGPKTGGTDTQYF. The whole variable domain, remainder taken from reference TRBV19 and TRBJ2-3, is DGGITQSPKYLFRKEGQNVTLSCEQNLNHDAMYWYRQDPGQGLRLIYYSQIVNDFQKGDIAEGYSVSREKKESFPLTVTSAQKNPTAFYLCASSSGPKTGGTDTQYFGPGTRLTVL.

This sequence joins TRBV30 and TRBJ1-2; possibly TRBD1 for D (5 bases). The germline gives CDR1 GTSNPN, CDR2 SVGIG (reference sequence). This CDR3 is built from 13 residues. With 3 bases removed from V and 3 bases from J, the gap between germline ends came to 11 bases. CDR3 in amino acids: CAWSRGQDYGYTF. The CDR3 DNA reads as TGTGCCTGGAGCCGGGGCCAGGACTATGGCTACACCTTC.

J is TRBJ2-5 and V is TRBV5-1, with TRBD1 matching over 9 bases. The J call may be in error: the DNA end matches TRBJ2-7 better. The CDR3 covers 15 residues. Germline lookup yields CDR1 SGHRS and CDR2 YFSETQ. The CDR3, as DNA: TGCGCCAGCAGCTTGGGACAGGGGGAGATTTACGAGCAGTACTTC. This translates into CASSLGQGEIYEQYF.

The chain links TRBV25-1 to TRBJ1-5, with D possibly matching TRBD1 (5 bases). Germline-derived CDR1 and CDR2 are MGHDK and SYGVNS. V lost 3 bases to trimming and J lost 2 bases, with 11 bases between them. The length of the CDR3 is 15 residues. This chain's CDR3 is CASSDGGGGNQPQHF. CDR3 nucleotide sequence: TGTGCCAGCAGTGATGGGGGAGGAGGCAATCAGCCCCAGCATTTT.

Only a few counts were recorded for this clone. V gene TRBV10-1 combines with J gene TRBJ2-1, with 7 nucleotides matching TRBD2. The V gene's germline CDR1 is WNHNN and CDR2 SYGVQD (reference sequence). V shed 11 bases and J 8 bases; nucleotides not matched to a gene: 18. The CDR3 is 15 residues long. CDR3 nucleotides: TGCGCCGGGCTATGGTTGGCGGGAGAATTCCATGAGCAGTTCTTC. Protein: CAGLWLAGEFHEQFF.

The rearrangement links TRBV10-3 to TRBJ1-2; TRBD1 agrees at 8 bases. This CDR3 comprises 13 residues. V shed 8 bases and J 8 bases; nucleotides not matched to a gene: 10. Germline values: CDR1 ENHRY, CDR2 SYGVKD. DNA of the CDR3: TGTGCCATCTACGGACAGGGCAGAAACGGCTACACCTTC. It codes for CAIYGQGRNGYTF.

This chain links TRBV28 with TRBJ2-7, with 7 nucleotides matching TRBD1. Germline V gene lookup returns CDR1 MDHEN and CDR2 SYDVKM. The V and J ends lost 3 bases and 4 bases, in that order; junction bases with no gene match: 9. The CDR3 has 15 amino acids. In DNA form, the CDR3 reads TGTGCCAGCAGTTTTGAAGGGGGCTACGATTACGAGCAGTACTTC. It translates to CASSFEGGYDYEQYF.

The chain uses TRBV6-6 and TRBJ2-7; TRBD2 agrees at 7 bases. CDR3 size: 14 residues. Germline V gene lookup returns CDR1 MNHNY and CDR2 SVGAGI (reference sequence). With 6 bases clipped from V and 4 bases from J, the junction kept 9 bases outside the gene matches. The CDR3 here is CASSPREAAYEQYF. The DNA for the CDR3 is TGTGCCAGCAGCCCCCGGGAGGCCGCTTACGAGCAGTACTTC.

The CDR3 loop reads CASSLASSGGSNSYEQYF. The DNA for the CDR3 is TGTGCCAGCAGCTTAGCGTCTAGCGGGGGGTCTAACTCCTACGAGCAGTACTTC. The genes are TRBV7-8 and TRBJ2-7, with 11 bases matching TRBD2. CDR1 and CDR2 from the germline V gene are SGHVS and FQNEAQ. The CDR3 consists of 18 residues. Trimming at V came to 0 bases and at J to 0 bases, leaving 7 bases not matched to a gene.

The genes are TRBV9 and TRBJ2-3, with D perhaps matching TRBD1 or TRBD2 (5 bases each). The CDR3 loop spans 18 amino acids. Germline lookup yields CDR1 SGDLS and CDR2 YYNGEE. Trimming took off 0 bases at V and 4 bases at J, with 21 bases between the two ends. The CDR3: CASSVASGASKVADTQYF. Written as DNA, the CDR3 is TGTGCCAGCAGCGTAGCTTCCGGGGCTAGCAAGGTGGCAGATACGCAGTATTTT.

The V call is TRBV7-2, the J call TRBJ2-5; D remains unclear. The CDR3 loop spans 14 amino acids. V dropped 0 bases and J dropped 5 bases, with 10 bases sitting between them. Germline loops: CDR1 SGHTA, CDR2 FQGNSA. CDR3 sequence (DNA): TGTGCCAGCAGCTTAGCCGCAGATCGGGAGACCCAGTACTTC. This translates into CASSLAADRETQYF.

The J gene is TRBJ2-3, the V gene TRBV7-9, with D unclear. With 6 bases removed from V and 2 bases from J, the gap between germline ends came to 6 bases. The CDR3 contains 12 residues. CDR1 and CDR2 (germline): SEHNR, FQNEAQ (reference sequence). CDR3 nucleotide sequence: TGTGCCAGCAGACGACACACAGATACGCAGTATTTT. This encodes CASRRHTDTQYF.

The rearrangement joins TRBV28 to TRBJ2-3; the D gene is possibly TRBD1 (6 bases). There are 14 residues in the CDR3. V gave up 3 bases and J gave up 2 bases, with 9 bases separating them. CDR1 and CDR2 from the germline V gene are MDHEN and SYDVKM. The CDR3 nucleotides read TGTGCCAGCAGTTTTAGGGGGTCCACAGATACGCAGTATTTT. Encoded protein: CASSFRGSTDTQYF. Full variable domain (outside the CDR3, taken from reference TRBV28 and TRBJ2-3): DVKVTQSSRYLVKRTGEKVFLECVQDMDHENMFWYRQDPGLGLRLIYFSYDVKMKEKGDIPEGYSVSREKKERFSLILESASTNQTSMYLCASSFRGSTDTQYFGPGTRLTVL.

This sequence joins TRBV7-6 and TRBJ2-6; D possibly corresponds to TRBD1 (5 bases). The germline gives CDR1 SGHVS, CDR2 FNYEAQ. The length of the CDR3 is 19 residues. V lost 4 bases and J 0 bases, leaving 19 bases between the germline ends. CDR3 sequence (DNA): TGTGCCAGCAGCTCGGACATTCCCCCCCTATTCTCTGGGGCCAACGTCCTGACTTTC. Translated: CASSSDIPPLFSGANVLTF.

CDR3: CASSLARGTDTQYF. The DNA for the CDR3 is TGTGCCAGCAGCTTAGCGCGGGGCACAGATACGCAGTATTTT. This sequence joins TRBV7-2 and TRBJ2-3; D perhaps matches TRBD2 (5 bases). Germline CDR1 is SGHTA and CDR2 is FQGNSA. Trimming left V 0 bases short and J 1 base short, with 5 bases between. The CDR3 is 14 residues long.

V and J are TRBV2 and TRBJ2-1; D unclear. The length of the CDR3 is 12 residues. The V and J ends lost 7 bases and 1 base respectively, with 5 bases between them. CDR1 and CDR2 from the germline V gene are SNHLY and FYNNEI. CDR3: CASKESYNEQFF. CDR3 sequence (DNA): TGTGCCAGCAAAGAATCCTACAATGAGCAGTTCTTC.

This clone came up once. This chain joins TRBV6-4 and TRBJ1-2; 8 bases are a match to TRBD1. CDR3 length: 16 amino acids. Trimming removed 2 bases from V and 8 bases from J; junction bases left unmatched: 13. Germline V gives CDR1 MRHNA, CDR2 SNTAGT. The CDR3 DNA is TGTGCCAGCAGTGACACACCGCAGGGGGCGTTTTCGGGCTACACCTTC. This encodes CASSDTPQGAFSGYTF.